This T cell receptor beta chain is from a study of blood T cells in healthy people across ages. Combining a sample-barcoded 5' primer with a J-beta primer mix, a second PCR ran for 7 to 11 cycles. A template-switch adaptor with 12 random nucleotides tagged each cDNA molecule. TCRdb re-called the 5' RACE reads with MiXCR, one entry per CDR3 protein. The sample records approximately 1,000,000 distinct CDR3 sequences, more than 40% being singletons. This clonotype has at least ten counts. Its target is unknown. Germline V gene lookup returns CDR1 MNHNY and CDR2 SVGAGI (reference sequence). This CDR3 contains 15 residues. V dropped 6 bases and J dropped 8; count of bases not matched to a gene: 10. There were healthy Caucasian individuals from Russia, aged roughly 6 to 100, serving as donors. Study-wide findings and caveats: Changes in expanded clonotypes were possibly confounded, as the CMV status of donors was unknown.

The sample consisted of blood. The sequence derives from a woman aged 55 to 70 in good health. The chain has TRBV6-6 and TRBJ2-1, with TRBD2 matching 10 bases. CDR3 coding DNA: TGTGCCAGCAGGCCATTAGCGGGAGGTTTAGATGAGCAGTTCTTC. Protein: CASRPLAGGLDEQFF.